These 16 T cell receptor beta chains were all obtained from the same sample, sequenced in a study of T cells after yellow fever vaccination. TCRdb recomputed calls from the 5' RACE reads with MiXCR, one row per CDR3 protein. The sample carries about 1,300 distinct CDR3 sequences, roughly 56% recorded once. The source material was PBMCs, either bulk or a sorted T-cell subset (CD4+, CD8+, memory, or dextramer-sorted; not recorded which), sampled on the day of the yellow fever booster vaccination. These receptor sequences come from a young man who received the YFV17D yellow fever vaccine.

By its share, this clonotype is medium-sized. The chain carries TRBV4-2 and TRBJ2-7, with a tentative D call TRBD1 (6 bases). Germline CDR1 LGHNA, CDR2 YNFKEQ. The CDR3 is made up of 14 amino acids. Trimming removed 5 bases at V and 2 bases at J, with 13 bases between. Here the CDR3 DNA reads TGTGCCAGCAGCGCAGGACAGAGAGCCTACGAGCAGTACTTC. Translated, it gives CASSAGQRAYEQYF.

The chain has TRBV4-1 and TRBJ2-7; D is undetermined. Trimming cost V 0 bases and J 0 bases, with 18 bases left between them. The CDR3 sequence is 18 residues long. Germline lookup yields CDR1 MGHRA and CDR2 YSYEKL. CDR3 bases: TGCGCCAGCAGCCAAGAGTGGGAAGGGTACTGGAGCTCCTACGAGCAGTACTTC. The encoded protein is CASSQEWEGYWSSYEQYF.

This clonotype is deemed large. The rearrangement uses TRBV28 and TRBJ2-1; D gene unclear. This CDR3 is 15 amino acids long. V lost 6 bases and J lost 1, with 13 bases in between. Germline lookup yields CDR1 MDHEN and CDR2 SYDVKM. The CDR3 DNA sequence: TGTGCCAGCAGCCCAGCCTACCCTTCCTACAATGAGCAGTTCTTC. It encodes CASSPAYPSYNEQFF.

This clonotype is labeled as large. The chain carries TRBV18 and TRBJ1-4; TRBD1 is a possible D gene (6 bases). Germline CDR1 and CDR2: KGHSH and LQKENI. Trimming stripped 3 bases from V and 0 bases from J, with 17 bases between. This CDR3 region has 18 residues. CDR3 sequence (DNA): TGTGCCAGCTCACCCTCGGTGGGGGGCGTCGCAACTAATGAAAAACTGTTTTTT. As protein: CASSPSVGGVATNEKLFF.

Many counts were recorded for this clonotype. V usage is TRBV7-9 and J usage is TRBJ2-7; 10 bases match TRBD1. The CDR3 covers 16 residues. J lost 5 bases, V lost 5 bases, and 12 bases had no gene match. Germline CDR1 reads SEHNR; CDR2 reads FQNEAQ (reference sequence). The CDR3, as DNA: TGTGCCAGCAGCGGGCCGTGGGGGACAGGGGAGCACGAGCAGTACTTC. This translates into CASSGPWGTGEHEQYF.

V is TRBV20-1 and J is TRBJ2-5, with a weak D call TRBD1 (7 bases). The CDR3 has 14 amino acids. Germline CDR1 reads DFQATT; CDR2 reads SNEGSKA (reference sequence). The V end was cut by 5 bases, the J end by 4 bases, with 17 bases between. Written as DNA, the CDR3 is TGCAGTGCTCTTTCAGGGGGGCGAAGAGAGACCCAGTACTTC. Translated, it gives CSALSGGRRETQYF.

This clonotype is classed as large (0.1 to 1%). The rearrangement joins TRBV6-2 or TRBV6-3 to TRBJ2-7, with unresolved D. CDR3 length equals 17 residues. Germline V gene sequence: CDR1 MNHEY, CDR2 SVGEGT. The V end was cut by 6 bases, the J end by 1 base, with 22 bases between. The DNA of the CDR3 is TGTGCCAGCAGCCCCCGACGTAATATGTTGGAGTCCTACGAGCAGTACGTC. This codes for CASSPRRNMLESYEQYV.

Relative to its sample, this clonotype is large (0.1 to 1%). The chain joins TRBV4-3 to TRBJ1-1; D unclear. This CDR3 contains 13 residues. Germline-derived CDR1 and CDR2 are LGHNA and YSLEER. The V end was cut by 4 bases, the J end by 1 base, with 7 bases between. The CDR3, as DNA: TGCGCCAGCAGCCCTGGTTGGAACACTGAAGCTTTCTTT. It codes for CASSPGWNTEAFF.

This clonotype is categorized as medium-sized (0.01 to 0.1%). The J gene is TRBJ2-7, the V gene TRBV19; weak D call: TRBD1 (5 bases). CDR1 is LNHDA, CDR2 SQIVND, per germline (reference sequence). Deletions cut 4 bases from V and 3 bases from J, with 10 bases between. The CDR3 length is 13 residues. The DNA of the CDR3 is TGTGCCAGTAGTACCGGACAAAACTACGAGCAGTACGTC. Encoded protein: CASSTGQNYEQYV.

This clonotype rates as medium-sized. The chain uses TRBV3-1 and TRBJ1-2, with D possibly matching TRBD1 (6 bases). This CDR3 is built from 15 residues. Germline V gene data show CDR1 as LGHDT and CDR2 as YNNKEL (reference sequence). The V end was cut by 1 base, the J end by 7 bases, with 16 bases between. The CDR3 DNA reads TGTGCCAGCAGCCAAGGGAGTTGGGGGGCGCTTGGCTACACCTTC. This codes for CASSQGSWGALGYTF.

The chain recombines TRBV6-2 or TRBV6-3 with TRBJ2-7; unclear D gene. CDR3 length equals 15 residues. Germline assignment: CDR1 MNHEY and CDR2 SVGEGT. V lost 0 bases, J lost 2 bases, and 11 bases lay in between. Here the CDR3 reads CASSYSGSLTYEQYF. As DNA, the CDR3 is TGTGCCAGCAGTTACTCAGGATCATTGACCTACGAGCAGTACTTC.

Sample share makes this clonotype medium-sized. CDR3: CASSYSRSQPQHF. The CDR3 DNA reads as TGTGCCAGCAGTTACTCAAGGAGTCAGCCCCAGCATTTT. The chain has TRBV6-5 and TRBJ1-5; D remains ambiguous. The CDR3 length is 13 residues. Germline CDR1 MNHEY, CDR2 SVGAGI. Between the trimmed V and J ends, which lost 0 bases and 6 bases, there was a span of 6 bases.

The CDR3 loop reads CASSKAGISYEQYV. DNA for the CDR3: TGTGCCAGCAGCAAAGCGGGCATCTCCTACGAGCAGTACGTC. The gene calls are TRBV21-1 and TRBJ2-7. TRBV21-1 corresponds to a pseudogene. This CDR3 has 14 amino acids.

This chain uses TRBV28 with TRBJ2-5, with TRBD2 matching 8 bases. There are 18 residues in the CDR3. The V and J ends lost 1 base and 1 base, in that order; junction bases with no gene match: 11. Germline V gene sequence: CDR1 MDHEN, CDR2 SYDVKM. CDR3 amino acids: CASSLLGSRGGIQETQYF. The CDR3 bases are TGTGCCAGCAGTTTATTAGGTTCGCGCGGGGGGATCCAAGAGACCCAGTACTTC.

Judged by abundance, this clonotype is medium-sized. The chain recombines TRBV7-2 with TRBJ2-6; D unresolved. V shed 5 bases and J shed 0 bases, with 8 bases lying between them. Looked up from germline, CDR1 is SGHTA and CDR2 is FQGNSA. The CDR3 spans 15 residues. This CDR3 reads CASSPLPSGANVLTF. The CDR3 coding sequence is TGTGCCAGCAGCCCCCTCCCCTCTGGGGCCAACGTCCTGACTTTC.

This clonotype is classed as medium-sized (0.01 to 0.1%). The chain links TRBV4-3 to TRBJ2-7, with D possibly matching TRBD1 (5 bases). Deletions cut 0 bases from V and 3 bases from J, with 18 bases between. This CDR3 region has 17 residues. Germline values: CDR1 LGHNA, CDR2 YSLEER. The CDR3 is CASSQDGKTGSLYEQYF. CDR3 DNA: TGCGCCAGCAGCCAAGATGGAAAAACAGGATCACTCTACGAGCAGTACTTC.